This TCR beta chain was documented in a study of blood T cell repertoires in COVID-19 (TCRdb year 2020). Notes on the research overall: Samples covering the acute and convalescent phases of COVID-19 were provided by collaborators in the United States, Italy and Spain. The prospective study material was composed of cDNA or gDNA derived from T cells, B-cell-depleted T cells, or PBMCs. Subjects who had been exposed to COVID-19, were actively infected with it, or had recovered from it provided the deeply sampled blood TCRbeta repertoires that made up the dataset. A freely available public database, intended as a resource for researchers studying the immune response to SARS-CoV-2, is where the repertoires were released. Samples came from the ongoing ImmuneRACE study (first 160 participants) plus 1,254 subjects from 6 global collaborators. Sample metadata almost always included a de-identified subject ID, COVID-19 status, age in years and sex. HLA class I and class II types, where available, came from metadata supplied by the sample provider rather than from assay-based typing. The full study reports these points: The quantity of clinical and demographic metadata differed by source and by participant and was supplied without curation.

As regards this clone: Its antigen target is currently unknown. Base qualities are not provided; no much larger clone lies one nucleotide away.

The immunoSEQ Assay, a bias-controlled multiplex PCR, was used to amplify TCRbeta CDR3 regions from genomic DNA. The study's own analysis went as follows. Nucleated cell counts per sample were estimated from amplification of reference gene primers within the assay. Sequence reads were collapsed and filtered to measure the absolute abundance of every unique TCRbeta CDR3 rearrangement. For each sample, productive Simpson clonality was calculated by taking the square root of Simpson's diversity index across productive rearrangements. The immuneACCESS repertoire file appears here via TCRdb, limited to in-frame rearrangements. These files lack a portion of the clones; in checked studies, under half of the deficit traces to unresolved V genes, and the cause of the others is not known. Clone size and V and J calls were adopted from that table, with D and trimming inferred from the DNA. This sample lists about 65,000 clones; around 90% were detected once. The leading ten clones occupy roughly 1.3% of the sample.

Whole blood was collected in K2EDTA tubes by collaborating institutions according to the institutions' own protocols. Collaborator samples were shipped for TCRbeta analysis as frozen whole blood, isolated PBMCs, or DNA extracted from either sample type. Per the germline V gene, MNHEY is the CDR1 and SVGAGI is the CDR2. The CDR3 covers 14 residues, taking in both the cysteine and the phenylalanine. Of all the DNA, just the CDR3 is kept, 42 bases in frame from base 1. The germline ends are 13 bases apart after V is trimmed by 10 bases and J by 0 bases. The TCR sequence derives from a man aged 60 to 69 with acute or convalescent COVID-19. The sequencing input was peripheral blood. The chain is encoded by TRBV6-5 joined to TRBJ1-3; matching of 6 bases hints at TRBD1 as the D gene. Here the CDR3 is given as CATQRGNSGNTIYF. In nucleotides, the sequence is TGTGCCACCCAAAGGGGGAACTCTGGAAACACCATATATTTT.